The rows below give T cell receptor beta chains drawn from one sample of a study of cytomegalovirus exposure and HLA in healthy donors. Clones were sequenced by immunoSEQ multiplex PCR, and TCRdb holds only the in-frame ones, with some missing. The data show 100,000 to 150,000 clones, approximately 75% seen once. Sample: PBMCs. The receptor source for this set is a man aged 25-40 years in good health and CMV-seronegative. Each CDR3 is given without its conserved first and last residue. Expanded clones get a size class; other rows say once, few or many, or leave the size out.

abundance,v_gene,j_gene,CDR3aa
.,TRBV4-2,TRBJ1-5,ASSQEVTSGGGNQPQH
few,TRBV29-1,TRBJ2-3,SPYKYTDTQY
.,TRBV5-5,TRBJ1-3,ASSFRDREFSSGNTIY
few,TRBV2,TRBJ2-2,ASSGGQGGTGELF
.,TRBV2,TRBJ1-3,ASSATGRDTIY
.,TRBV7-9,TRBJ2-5,ASSRTQQETQY
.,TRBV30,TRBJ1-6,AWTTQGTANSPLH
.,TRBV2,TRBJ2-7,ASSPFSYEQY
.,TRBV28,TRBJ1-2,ASSSPTRQGAGGYT
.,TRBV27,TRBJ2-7,ASSFVAGLYEQY
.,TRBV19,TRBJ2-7,ASRKGASGSYEQY
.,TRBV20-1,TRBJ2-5,SAPAMETQY
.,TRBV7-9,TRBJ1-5,ASSLALGSGHSHNQPQH
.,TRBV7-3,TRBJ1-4,ASSQGTGGKLF
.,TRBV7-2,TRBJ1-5,ASSFRGGTGGFQPQH
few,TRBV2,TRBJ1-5,ASSEEGNQPQH
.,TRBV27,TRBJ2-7,ASSFSRSSHYEQY
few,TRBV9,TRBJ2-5,ASSIDPGLQETQY
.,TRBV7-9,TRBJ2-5,ASSLDGTRRSQETQY
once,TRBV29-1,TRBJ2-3,SVDRSDTQY
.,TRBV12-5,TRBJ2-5,ASGLVDGGGRGAQY
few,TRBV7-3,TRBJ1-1,ASSSGAAGNTEAF
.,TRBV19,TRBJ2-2,ATQDRGNTGELF
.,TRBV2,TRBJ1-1,ASSDLGTGGRIDTEAF
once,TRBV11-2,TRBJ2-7,ASSRPGQGIYEQY
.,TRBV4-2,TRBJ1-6,ASSQDGDRSNSPLH
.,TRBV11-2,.,ASSPLPYYEQY
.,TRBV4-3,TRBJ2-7,ASSQDFGYRGDEQY
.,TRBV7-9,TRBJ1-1,ASTRSLRENTEAF
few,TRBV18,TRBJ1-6,ASSLEGGSGLNSPLH
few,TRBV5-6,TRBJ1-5,ASSVLDRGGGQPQH
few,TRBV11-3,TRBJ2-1,ASSLGPYNEQF
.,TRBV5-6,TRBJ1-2,ASSLAGIHGYT
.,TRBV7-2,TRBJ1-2,ASSAGVGVYGYT
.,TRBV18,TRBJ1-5,ASSPYPGQSNQPQH
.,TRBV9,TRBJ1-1,ASSVGPEMNTEAF
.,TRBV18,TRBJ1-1,ASSLRTPMNTEAF
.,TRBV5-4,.,ASSTDRSYEQY
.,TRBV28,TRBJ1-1,ASNFGGEDTEAF
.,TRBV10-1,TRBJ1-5,ASTAGTGEGQPQH
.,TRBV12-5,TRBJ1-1,ASGWDRATEAF